These 3 T cell receptor beta chains came from one sample sequenced in a study of cytomegalovirus exposure and HLA in healthy donors. With 60 Vbeta and 13 Jbeta primers, the PCR was carried out. Sequencing was performed with immunoSEQ multiplex PCR; in TCRdb, only in-frame clones are kept and a portion is missing. Altogether some 130,000 clones are present, about four fifths being singletons, with the ten largest covering 4.5% to 5%. Sequenced sample: PBMCs. These receptor sequences come from a man under 40 in good health.

CDR3 coding DNA: TGTGCCAGTACCTCTTCGGACATACCGTACGAGCAGTACTTC. This translates into CASTSSDIPYEQYF. This rearrangement joins TRBV19 to TRBJ2-7; tentatively, D is TRBD1 (5 bases). The length of the CDR3 is 14 residues. The germline V gene encodes CDR1 LNHDA and CDR2 SQIVND (reference sequence). Trimming removed 7 bases from V and 4 bases from J, with 17 bases in between.

This sequence joins TRBV6-1 and TRBJ1-4; TRBD1 matches 7 bases. The V and J ends lost 10 bases and 6 bases, in that order; junction bases with no gene match: 11. CDR1 is MNHNS and CDR2 is SASEGT in the germline V gene. CDR3 length: 14 amino acids. The CDR3: CATNQGGVYEKLFF. The CDR3 nucleotides are TGTGCCACCAATCAGGGGGGTGTTTATGAAAAACTGTTTTTT.

This clone was counted only a few times. The rearrangement joins TRBV10-1 to TRBJ2-5, with TRBD2 identical over 13 bases. The CDR3 covers 16 residues. CDR1 and CDR2 (germline): WNHNN, SYGVQD (reference sequence). Trimming took 6 bases from V and 2 from J; bases not matched to a gene: 6. CDR3 DNA sequence: TGCGCCAGCAGAGGCAAACTAGCGGGAGGGCAAGAGACCCAGTACTTC. Its protein is CASRGKLAGGQETQYF.